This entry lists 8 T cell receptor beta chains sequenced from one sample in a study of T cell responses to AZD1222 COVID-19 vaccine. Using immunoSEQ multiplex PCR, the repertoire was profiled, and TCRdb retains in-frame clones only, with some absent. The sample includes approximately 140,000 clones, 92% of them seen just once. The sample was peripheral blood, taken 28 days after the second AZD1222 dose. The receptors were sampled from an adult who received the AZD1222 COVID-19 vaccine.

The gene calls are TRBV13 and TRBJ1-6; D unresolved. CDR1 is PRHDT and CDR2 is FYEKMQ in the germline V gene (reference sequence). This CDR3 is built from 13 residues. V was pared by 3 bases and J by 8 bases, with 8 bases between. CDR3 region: CASSFQDDSPLHF. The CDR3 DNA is TGTGCCAGCAGCTTCCAGGACGATTCACCCCTCCACTTT.

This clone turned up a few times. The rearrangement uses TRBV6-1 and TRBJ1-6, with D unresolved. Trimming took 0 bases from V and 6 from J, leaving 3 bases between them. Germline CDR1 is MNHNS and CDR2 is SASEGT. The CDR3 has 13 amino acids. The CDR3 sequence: CASSEAPNSPLHF. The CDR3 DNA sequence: TGTGCCAGCAGTGAAGCGCCTAATTCACCCCTCCACTTT.

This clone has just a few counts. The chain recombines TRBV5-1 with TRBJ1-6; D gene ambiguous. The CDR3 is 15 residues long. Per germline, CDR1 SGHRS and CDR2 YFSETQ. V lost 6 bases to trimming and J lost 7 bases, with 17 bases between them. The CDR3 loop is CASTRASVSNSPLHF. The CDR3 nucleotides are TGCGCCAGCACCCGGGCGTCTGTATCCAATTCACCCCTCCACTTT.

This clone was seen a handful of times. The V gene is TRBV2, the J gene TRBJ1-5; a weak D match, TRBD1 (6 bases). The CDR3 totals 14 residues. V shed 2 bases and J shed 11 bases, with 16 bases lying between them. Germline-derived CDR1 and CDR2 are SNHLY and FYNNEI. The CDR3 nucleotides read TGTGCCAGCAGTGAATCCGGAGGGGGAATGGCCCAGCATTTT. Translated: CASSESGGGMAQHF.

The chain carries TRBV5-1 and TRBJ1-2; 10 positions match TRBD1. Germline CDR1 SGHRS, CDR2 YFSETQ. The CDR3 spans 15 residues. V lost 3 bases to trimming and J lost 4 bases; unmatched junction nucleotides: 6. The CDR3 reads CASSSTGGGSYGYTF. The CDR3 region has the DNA TGCGCCAGCAGCTCGACAGGGGGCGGCTCCTATGGCTACACCTTC.

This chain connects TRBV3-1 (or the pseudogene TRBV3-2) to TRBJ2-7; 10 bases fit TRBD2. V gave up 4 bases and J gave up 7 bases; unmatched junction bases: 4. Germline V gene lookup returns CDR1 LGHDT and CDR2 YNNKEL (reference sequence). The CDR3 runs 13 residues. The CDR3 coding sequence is TGTGCCAGCAGCCCCGGACTAGCGGTAGAGCAGTACTTC. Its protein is CASSPGLAVEQYF.

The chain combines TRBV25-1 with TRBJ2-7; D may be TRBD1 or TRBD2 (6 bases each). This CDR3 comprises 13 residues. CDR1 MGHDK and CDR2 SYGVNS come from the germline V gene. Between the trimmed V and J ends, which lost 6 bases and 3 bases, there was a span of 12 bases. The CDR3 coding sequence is TGTGCCAGCAGCCTAGGGGGGATCTACGAGCAGTACTTC. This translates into CASSLGGIYEQYF.

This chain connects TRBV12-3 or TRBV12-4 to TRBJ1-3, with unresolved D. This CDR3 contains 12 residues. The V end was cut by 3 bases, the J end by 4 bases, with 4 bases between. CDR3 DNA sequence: TGTGCCAGCAGTTTCCCCGGAAACACCATATATTTT. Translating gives CASSFPGNTIYF.